This TCR beta chain was recorded in a study of blood T cells in healthy people across ages. CDR1 is MDHEN, CDR2 SYDVKM, per germline. This CDR3 spans 13 amino acids. The V and J ends lost 10 bases and 0 bases respectively, with 10 bases between them. Through a sample-barcoded 5' primer and a J-beta primer mix, a second PCR was run for 7 to 11 cycles. TCRdb ran MiXCR on the 5' RACE reads and lists one entry per CDR3 protein. The profile covers a few hundred thousand distinct CDR3 sequences, with approximately 51% appearing a single time and over 40% taken by the ten largest. The receptor was derived from a man between 60 and 75 years old in good health. Specimen: blood. The chain joins TRBV28 to TRBJ2-4, with D unresolved. Here the CDR3 DNA reads TGTGCCACAATCGGATTAGCCAAAAACATTCAGTACTTC. Its translation: CATIGLAKNIQYF.